A selection of T cell receptor beta chains follows, all from one sample in a study of control samples from healthy donors and cancer patients. Produced via immunoSEQ multiplex PCR; TCRdb's table is partial and in-frame only. Of around 130,000 clones in the sample, approximately 91% were seen once. The specimen sequenced was blood. The receptors originated from a man between 50 and 59 years old in good health. The CDR3 runs from the conserved cysteine through the conserved F or W. Each record gives: V gene, clone size, J gene, D gene, CDR3 DNA, CDR3 protein. The D gene is left open where the match is weak. A clone size is listed for some rows: how often the clone was seen (once, few, many), or a class if it is expanded.

TRBV11-3,NA,TRBJ2-1,NA,TGTGCCAGCAGCTACGACTTTGAGGGCTCGAATGAGCAGTTCTTC,CASSYDFEGSNEQFF
TRBV27,NA,TRBJ2-7,TRBD2,TGTGCCAGCAGTCCAAGCGGGGGGGCAAATTACGAGCAGTACTTC,CASSPSGGANYEQYF
TRBV28,NA,TRBJ2-5,TRBD2,TGTGCCAGCAGTCCACTTAGCGGGGGGGCGGGAGAGACCCAGTACTTC,CASSPLSGGAGETQYF
TRBV5-6,NA,TRBJ1-2,TRBD1,TGTGCCAGCAGCTTGGTTGGGCAGGGGGTCGGTGGCTACACCTTC,CASSLVGQGVGGYTF
TRBV29-1,few,TRBJ2-7,TRBD1,TGCAGCGTTGATGTTACAGGGACAGACTACGAGCAGTACTTC,CSVDVTGTDYEQYF
TRBV3-1/TRBV3-2,NA,TRBJ1-1,TRBD1,TGTGCCAGCAGCCCCAGGGACAGGGTCACTGAAGCTTTCTTT,CASSPRDRVTEAFF
TRBV18,NA,TRBJ1-2,NA,TGTGCCAGCTCACCATCGGCTCGGGGGCTGGGATATGGCTACACCTTC,CASSPSARGLGYGYTF
TRBV10-2,once,TRBJ1-2,TRBD1,TGCGCCAGCAGTGATAATCTGGGACAGGGAAATGGCTACACCTTC,CASSDNLGQGNGYTF
TRBV3-1/TRBV3-2,NA,TRBJ2-3,NA,TGTGCCAGCAGTCCGGTCCGGTCGAGCTATACGCAGTATTTT,CASSPVRSSYTQYF
TRBV5-4,NA,TRBJ2-1,NA,TGTGCCAGCAGCTATTACCAGGGGAACTACAATGAGCAGTTCTTC,CASSYYQGNYNEQFF
TRBV11-3,NA,TRBJ2-2,NA,TGTGCCAGCAGCCCGGGACCCAGCGGGACCGGGGAGCTGTTTTTT,CASSPGPSGTGELFF
TRBV28,NA,TRBJ1-2,NA,TGTGCCAGCAGCCCCGGGACCCCAATCTATGGCTACACCTTC,CASSPGTPIYGYTF
TRBV7-8,NA,TRBJ2-7,NA,TGTGCCAGCAGCTTAGCTCTCCGACACGAGCAGTACTTC,CASSLALRHEQYF
TRBV4-2,NA,TRBJ2-3,TRBD2,TGTGCCAGCAGCCAAGAGCGGGGGGGCCCAGATACGCAGTATTTT,CASSQERGGPDTQYF
TRBV5-1,NA,TRBJ2-1,NA,TGCGCCAGCAGCCATGCAAATGAGCAGTTCTTC,CASSHANEQFF
TRBV4-2,NA,TRBJ1-6,NA,TGTGCCAGCAGCCCAGGGGCGGTAACGGGTTCACCCCTCCACTTT,CASSPGAVTGSPLHF
TRBV5-1,NA,TRBJ2-2,TRBD1,TGCGCCAGCAGCGACGGACAGGGGACCGGGGAGCTGTTTTTT,CASSDGQGTGELFF
TRBV14,NA,TRBJ2-7,NA,TGTGCCAGCAGCCCCCGGACCACGGGGGAGCAGTACTTC,CASSPRTTGEQYF
TRBV18,NA,TRBJ2-1,NA,TGTGCCAGCTCGCAGTGGGACAATGAGCAGTTCTTC,CASSQWDNEQFF
TRBV24-1,once,TRBJ2-5,TRBD1,TGTGCCACCAGTGAGAATACCGGGACAGGGGCAGGGACCCAGTACTTC,CATSENTGTGAGTQYF
TRBV5-1,NA,TRBJ1-1,NA,TGCGCCAGCAGCTTGACAGAGAGGAACACTGAAGCTTTCTTT,CASSLTERNTEAFF
TRBV9,NA,TRBJ1-2,TRBD1,TGTGCCAGCAGCGGAAACGGACAGGGGTCAAACTATGGCTACACCTTC,CASSGNGQGSNYGYTF
TRBV4-1,NA,TRBJ2-7,NA,TGCGCCAGCAGCCCTCTGAGGGGCAAGCATTACGAGCAGTACTTC,CASSPLRGKHYEQYF
TRBV3-1/TRBV3-2,NA,TRBJ2-2,TRBD2,TGTGCCAGCAGCCTATCCGGGACTAGGGATACCGGGGAGCTGTTTTTT,CASSLSGTRDTGELFF
TRBV4-1,NA,TRBJ1-1,NA,TGCGCCAGCAGCCAACACAGGGCCAACACTGAAGCTTTCTTT,CASSQHRANTEAFF
TRBV9,NA,TRBJ1-1,NA,TGTGCCAGCAGCGTAGTACAGTTTAGCGGCGCTGAAGCTTTCTTT,CASSVVQFSGAEAFF
TRBV9,NA,TRBJ2-3,NA,TGTGCCAGCAGCGTAGGGGGGGGGCCGAGCACAGATACGCAGTATTTT,CASSVGGGPSTDTQYF
TRBV2,few,TRBJ1-6,NA,TGTGCCAGCAGTGTGCTTCGGCGACCGGGCATTTCACCCCTCCACTTT,CASSVLRRPGISPLHF
TRBV24-1,NA,TRBJ2-1,TRBD2,TGTGCCACCAGTGGAACTAGCGGGGGGTACAATGAGCAGTTCTTC,CATSGTSGGYNEQFF
TRBV19,once,TRBJ1-3,TRBD1,TGTGCCAGTAGTATGCGAGGACAGGCCTCTGGAAACACCATATATTTT,CASSMRGQASGNTIYF
TRBV11-2,once,TRBJ2-5,NA,TGTGCCAGCAGCTTCCCCCCAGGGGAGAGGGAGACCCAGTACTTC,CASSFPPGERETQYF
TRBV6-1,NA,TRBJ1-2,NA,TGTGCCAGCAGTGAGGTGACAAGAACCTATGGCTACACCTTC,CASSEVTRTYGYTF